This TCR beta chain was recovered during a study of blood T cell repertoires in COVID-19. At the level of the study: The study drew acute and convalescent COVID-19 samples from the United States, Italy and Spain.

Original methodology: It was from reference gene primer amplification that nucleated cell counts were estimated. Some clones are missing from TCRdb's copy, which holds only in-frame ones; the method was immunoSEQ multiplex PCR. V, J and clone size were drawn from that table, and D and trimming were deduced from the DNA. The sample yields under 60,000 clones, around 83% seen once. This CDR3 has 16 residues. Trimming at V came to 1 base and at J to 5 bases, leaving 7 bases not matched to a gene. CDR1 and CDR2 from the germline V gene are SGHTA and FQGNSA. This TCR derives from a human donor in a cohort sampled during active COVID-19. The chain joins TRBV7-2 to TRBJ2-3; 9 nucleotides line up with TRBD2. The sequencing sample was made of peripheral blood. The CDR3 loop reads CASSLGAGGHVDTQYF. The CDR3 DNA is TGTGCCAGCAGCTTAGGTGCGGGGGGGCATGTAGATACGCAGTATTTT. The whole variable domain, filled in from reference TRBV7-2 and TRBJ2-3, reads GAGVSQSPSNKVTEKGKDVELRCDPISGHTALYWYRQSLGQGLEFLIYFQGNSAPDKSGLPSDRFSAERTGGSVSTLTIQRTQQEDSAVYLCASSLGAGGHVDTQYFGPGTRLTVL.